This T cell receptor beta chain appears in the sequencing data of a study of blood T cell repertoires in COVID-19. Looking at the study overall: The United States, Italy and Spain provided the acute and convalescent COVID-19 samples.

Authors' data handling: It was from reference gene primer amplification that nucleated cell counts were estimated. Libraries were prepared by immunoSEQ multiplex PCR; TCRdb keeps only in-frame clonotypes and omits some of them. V and J calls and clone size follow that table, whereas D and trimming were derived from the DNA. The repertoire holds roughly 80,000 clones, with 82% as singletons. The CDR3 is made up of 13 amino acids. The germline gives CDR1 MNHEY, CDR2 SMNVEV (reference sequence). Trimming shortened V by 5 bases and J by 4 bases, and 9 bases separated the two germline ends. Input material: peripheral blood. The chain uses TRBV27 and TRBJ1-5; D gene uncertain. The origin of this receptor is a human donor in a cohort sampled during active COVID-19. For the CDR3, the DNA is TGTGCCAGCAGTGTAGAAATTAATCAGCCCCAGCATTTT. It specifies CASSVEINQPQHF.